These 28 T cell receptor beta chains share one sample of origin, sequenced in a study of early T cells in non-severe SARS-CoV-2 infection. TCRdb processed the 5' RACE reads anew with MiXCR; each CDR3 protein has one entry. The data hold 66,000 or so distinct CDR3 sequences, with about 13% observed a single time. The sequencing input was whole blood. The receptors here all came from an adult who was a healthcare worker with PCR-confirmed SARS-CoV-2 infection or an uninfected control (not recorded which).

The chain joins TRBV7-2 to TRBJ1-2; 7 bases line up with TRBD1. The germline CDR1 and CDR2 sequences are SGHTA and FQGNSA. This CDR3 is 14 amino acids long. J gave up 8 bases and V 5 bases, and 11 bases lay outside the gene matches. The CDR3 sequence: CASSPGQGGRGYTF. CDR3 DNA: TGTGCCAGCAGCCCTGGCCAGGGGGGAAGGGGCTACACCTTC.

This clonotype has just a few counts. The gene calls are TRBV10-3 and TRBJ2-1; D ambiguous. In germline, CDR1 is ENHRY, CDR2 SYGVKD. The V end was cut by 2 bases, the J end by 7 bases, with 15 bases between. The CDR3 contains 15 residues. The CDR3 coding sequence is TGTGCCATCAGTGAGAAGGTGTTAGCTGAGAATGAGCAGTTCTTC. This translates into CAISEKVLAENEQFF.

V gene TRBV20-1 combines with J gene TRBJ1-3, with TRBD1 identical over 8 bases. V shed 7 bases, J shed 0 bases, and the junction held 5 bases outside the gene matches. This CDR3 contains 14 residues. Germline assignment: CDR1 DFQATT and CDR2 SNEGSKA (reference sequence). This chain's CDR3 is CSVTGGSSGNTIYF. CDR3 DNA: TGCAGTGTCACAGGGGGGAGCTCTGGAAACACCATATATTTT.

The count of this clonotype is one. This chain uses TRBV7-2 with TRBJ2-2, with D perhaps TRBD1 (6 bases). Germline CDR1 SGHTA, CDR2 FQGNSA. This CDR3 contains 15 residues. V lost 5 bases to trimming and J lost 1 base, with 11 bases between them. CDR3 DNA: TGTGCCAGCAGCCCGGTGACAGGGAACACCGGGGAGCTGTTTTTT. Translation: CASSPVTGNTGELFF.

This clonotype has ten or more counts. The J gene is TRBJ1-1, the V gene TRBV12-3 or TRBV12-4, with a possible D match to TRBD1 (5 bases). Trimming stripped 3 bases from V and 0 bases from J, with 5 bases between. The CDR3 loop spans 13 amino acids. CDR3 DNA sequence: TGTGCCAGCAGTTTGGGGGTGAACACTGAAGCTTTCTTT. Translation gives CASSLGVNTEAFF.

The chain couples TRBV5-1 to TRBJ2-5; 10 bases are a match to TRBD2. Trimming at V came to 4 bases and at J to 5 bases, leaving 5 bases not matched to a gene. This CDR3 is 14 amino acids long. Germline loops: CDR1 SGHRS, CDR2 YFSETQ. CDR3 in amino acids: CASSRTSGYETQYF. The CDR3 DNA reads TGCGCCAGCAGCAGGACTAGCGGCTACGAGACCCAGTACTTC.

Ten or more counts support this clonotype. The chain combines TRBV6-2 or TRBV6-3 with TRBJ2-3; possibly TRBD2 for D (5 bases). The V end lost 4 bases, the J end lost 4 bases, and 12 bases lay between the germline ends. Germline V gives CDR1 MNHEY, CDR2 SVGEGT. This CDR3 has 14 residues. The CDR3 region is CASSFRYGADTQYF. In nucleotides, the CDR3 is TGTGCCAGCAGTTTTCGTTACGGGGCAGATACGCAGTATTTT.

V usage is TRBV12-3 or TRBV12-4 and J usage is TRBJ2-7; D is possibly TRBD1 (6 bases). V was pared by 4 bases and J by 3 bases, with 13 bases between. This CDR3 comprises 14 residues. As DNA, the CDR3 is TGTGCCAGCAGTTCCGCAGGACAGCACTACGAGCAGTACTTC. Translated, it gives CASSSAGQHYEQYF.

This clonotype was seen repeatedly, ten times or more. The rearrangement links TRBV27 to TRBJ1-3; TRBD1 matches at 7 bases. This CDR3 spans 16 amino acids. The ends lost 6 bases at V and 0 bases at J; junction bases unmatched: 8. The germline gives CDR1 MNHEY, CDR2 SMNVEV (reference sequence). The CDR3 reads CASSYKGTASGNTIYF. The CDR3 nucleotides read TGTGCCAGCAGCTATAAAGGGACAGCCTCTGGAAACACCATATATTTT.

The chain recombines TRBV7-2 with TRBJ1-1; maybe TRBD1 (6 bases). V lost 5 bases and J 4 bases, leaving 14 bases between the germline ends. CDR1 is SGHTA, CDR2 FQGNSA, per germline. The CDR3 runs to 14 residues. As DNA, the CDR3 is TGTGCCAGCAGCCGACAGGCGGTGATCACTGAAGCTTTCTTT. Protein: CASSRQAVITEAFF.

At least ten counts were recorded for this clonotype. The chain uses TRBV27 and TRBJ1-6; 7 bases map to TRBD1. With 2 bases clipped from V and 7 bases from J, the junction kept 2 bases outside the gene matches. The germline V gene has CDR1 MNHEY and CDR2 SMNVEV (reference sequence). The CDR3 totals 14 residues. CDR3 bases: TGTGCCAGCAGTTTACGGGACAGAAATTCACCCCTCCACTTT. The encoded protein is CASSLRDRNSPLHF.

This clonotype was seen at least ten times. The J gene is TRBJ2-4, the V gene TRBV6-1; 8 bases agree with TRBD1. This CDR3 region has 18 residues. The germline V gene has CDR1 MNHNS and CDR2 SASEGT. The junction had 15 bases not matched to a gene; V was cut back by 7 bases and J by 1 base. Written as DNA, the CDR3 is TGTGCCAGCACTCCTGGACAGGGATCCGGTCTTGCCAAAAACATTCAGTACTTC. Translation gives CASTPGQGSGLAKNIQYF.

The genes are TRBV27 and TRBJ2-5; TRBD1 aligns across 7 bases. V was pared by 3 bases and J by 5 bases, with 3 bases of the junction left unmatched. The CDR3 runs 13 residues. Germline V gene data show CDR1 as MNHEY and CDR2 as SMNVEV (reference sequence). This CDR3 is CASSFGQEETQYF. The DNA of the CDR3 is TGTGCCAGCAGTTTTGGACAGGAGGAGACCCAGTACTTC.

This clonotype has only a few counts. This chain uses TRBV20-1 with TRBJ2-5; D not certain. The CDR3 is made up of 12 amino acids. In germline, CDR1 is DFQATT, CDR2 SNEGSKA (reference sequence). The V end lost 1 base, the J end lost 1 base, and 4 bases lay between the germline ends. The chain's CDR3 is CSARAVQETQYF. In DNA form, the CDR3 reads TGCAGTGCTAGAGCCGTCCAAGAGACCCAGTACTTC.

The chain recombines TRBV11-3 with TRBJ2-7, with D unresolved. The CDR3 has 13 residues. Germline CDR1 and CDR2: SGHNT and YENEEA. The V end lost 2 bases, the J end lost 6 bases, and 11 bases lay between the germline ends. CDR3 residues: CASSLTPRSEQYF. CDR3 in DNA: TGTGCCAGCAGCTTAACCCCTAGGAGCGAGCAGTACTTC. The full variable domain, its missing parts supplied by reference TRBV11-3 and TRBJ2-7, is EAGVVQSPRYKIIEKKQPVAFWCNPISGHNTLYWYLQNLGQGPELLIRYENEEAVDDSQLPKDRFSAERLKGVDSTLKIQPAELGDSAVYLCASSLTPRSEQYFGPGTRLTVT.

This clonotype came up once. V usage is TRBV27 and J usage is TRBJ2-1; a weak D match, TRBD2 (5 bases). The CDR3 contains 16 residues. The V and J ends lost 4 bases and 6 bases respectively, with 19 bases between them. Germline V CDR1 and CDR2: MNHEY, SMNVEV (reference sequence). The CDR3 sequence is CASSSTGPLEGNEQFF. The CDR3 coding sequence is TGTGCCAGCAGTTCGACCGGCCCCCTAGAGGGCAATGAGCAGTTCTTC.

The chain couples TRBV7-6 to TRBJ2-3, with TRBD2 matching 7 bases. Per the germline V gene, CDR1 is SGHVS and CDR2 is FNYEAQ. The CDR3 has 14 residues. Trimming removed 4 bases from V and 4 bases from J; junction bases left unmatched: 5. CDR3 bases: TGTGCCAGCAGCTATGGCGGGAGATCAGATACGCAGTATTTT. This gives the protein CASSYGGRSDTQYF. The entire variable domain, with the rest obtained from reference TRBV7-6 and TRBJ2-3, is as follows: GAGVSQSPRYKVTKRGQDVALRCDPISGHVSLYWYRQALGQGPEFLTYFNYEAQQDKSGLPNDRFSAERPEGSISTLTIQRTEQRDSAMYRCASSYGGRSDTQYFGPGTRLTVL.

This sequence joins TRBV7-3 and TRBJ2-1, with TRBD2 matching over 8 bases. The CDR3 runs 20 residues. Unmatched junction bases numbered 17, after V lost 4 bases and J lost 0 bases. The V gene's germline CDR1 is SGHTA and CDR2 FQGTGA. The CDR3 nucleotides read TGTGCCAGCAGCTCGAGGAGATCGGTGGGCAGCGGGAGCTCCTACAATGAGCAGTTCTTC. Its protein is CASSSRRSVGSGSSYNEQFF.

The chain links TRBV6-5 to TRBJ2-7; 7 bases are a match to TRBD1. Germline-derived CDR1 and CDR2 are MNHEY and SVGAGI. V dropped 5 bases and J dropped 3; count of bases not matched to a gene: 10. This CDR3 spans 15 amino acids. The CDR3 bases are TGTGCCAGCAGTCATAGCTGGACAGGCCACTACGAGCAGTACTTC. Translation gives CASSHSWTGHYEQYF.

This clonotype was recorded at least ten times. V usage is TRBV5-1 and J usage is TRBJ2-7; 11 nucleotides agree with TRBD1. Germline V lookup: CDR1 SGHRS, CDR2 YFSETQ. This CDR3 comprises 14 residues. Losses at the gene ends were 4 bases for V and 6 bases for J; bases not matched to a gene: 6. CDR3 sequence reads: CASSPSGTGGEQYF. The CDR3 nucleotides are TGCGCCAGCAGCCCCTCCGGGACAGGGGGCGAGCAGTACTTC.

The chain employs TRBV6-1 and TRBJ1-4; D unresolved. Germline CDR1 reads MNHNS; CDR2 reads SASEGT. The CDR3 totals 13 residues. Trimming shortened V by 7 bases and J by 7 bases, and 13 bases separated the two germline ends. CDR3 in DNA: TGTGCCAGCACCCCCCGGAAGGGTGAAAAACTGTTTTTT. Residues: CASTPRKGEKLFF.

The rearrangement joins TRBV6-6 to TRBJ2-7, with TRBD2 identical over 14 bases. Germline trimming cut 4 bases from V and 4 bases from J; bases unmatched to any gene: 6. The CDR3 spans 16 residues. CDR1 and CDR2 (germline): MNHNY, SVGAGI (reference sequence). Written as DNA, the CDR3 is TGTGCCAGCAGTTGGGGGACTAGCGGGAGCACGTACGAGCAGTACTTC. Translating it yields CASSWGTSGSTYEQYF.

In its sample, this clonotype is medium-sized. The chain links TRBV6-4 to TRBJ1-1; D is possibly TRBD1 (5 bases). CDR1 is MRHNA, CDR2 SNTAGT, per germline. The germline V and J ends were trimmed by 6 bases and 3 bases, with 11 bases remaining between them. There are 13 residues in the CDR3. The CDR3 DNA reads TGTGCCAGCAGCCCGACAGTCGACACTGAAGCTTTCTTT. Residues: CASSPTVDTEAFF.

This clonotype has only a few counts. The chain has TRBV5-4 and TRBJ1-1, with 7 nucleotides matching TRBD1. Germline V gives CDR1 SGHNT, CDR2 YYREEE (reference sequence). The length of the CDR3 is 13 residues. With V trimmed by 4 bases and J by 7 bases, 7 bases remained unmatched. The CDR3 DNA reads as TGTGCCAGCAGCCCGGGGACAGTTATTGAAGCTTTCTTT. Translated: CASSPGTVIEAFF.

The chain carries TRBV28 and TRBJ2-7, with 10 bases matching TRBD2. CDR1 MDHEN and CDR2 SYDVKM come from the germline V gene. The CDR3 is 14 residues long. With 7 bases clipped from V and 6 bases from J, the junction kept 9 bases outside the gene matches. The CDR3 nucleotides are TGTGCCAGCACCTCGGGACTAGCGAGGTCCGAGCAGTACTTC. It translates to CASTSGLARSEQYF.

This clonotype occurred many times. The chain joins TRBV7-2 to TRBJ2-7; D call uncertain. V was cut by 3 bases and J by 3 bases, with 12 bases left in between. The CDR3 spans 14 residues. From germline, CDR1 is SGHTA and CDR2 FQGNSA. CDR3 coding DNA: TGTGCCAGCAGCTTCCAAGCTGGGCGCTACGAGCAGTACTTC. This translates into CASSFQAGRYEQYF. Looking up the rest from reference TRBV7-2 and TRBJ2-7 gives the full variable domain: GAGVSQSPSNKVTEKGKDVELRCDPISGHTALYWYRQSLGQGLEFLIYFQGNSAPDKSGLPSDRFSAERTGGSVSTLTIQRTQQEDSAVYLCASSFQAGRYEQYFGPGTRLTVT.

This clonotype was found many times. V usage is TRBV7-8 and J usage is TRBJ1-1; no clear D. There are 16 residues in the CDR3. Germline lookup yields CDR1 SGHVS and CDR2 FQNEAQ. V was pared by 1 base and J by 0 bases, with 12 bases between. The CDR3 is CASSLGLGVLNTEAFF. As DNA, the CDR3 is TGTGCCAGCAGCTTAGGGCTGGGAGTTTTGAACACTGAAGCTTTCTTT.

This clonotype was picked up many times. The chain is built from TRBV7-8 and TRBJ2-1; 12 bases match TRBD2. Unmatched junction bases numbered 3, after V lost 1 base and J lost 8 bases. This CDR3 is built from 15 residues. The germline CDR1 and CDR2 sequences are SGHVS and FQNEAQ. The CDR3 sequence is CASSLEGTSGYEQFF. CDR3 in DNA: TGTGCCAGCAGCTTAGAGGGGACTAGCGGGTATGAGCAGTTCTTC.